This T cell receptor (beta chain) was sequenced in a study of cytomegalovirus exposure and HLA in healthy donors. Study conclusions and caveats: Most TCRs appeared rarely, but some public TCRs recurred in many donors. Altogether, some 170 TCR beta chains were recorded as cytomegalovirus-associated.

To note about this clone: Antigen: not known.

The CDR3 runs to 16 residues. Germline V gene lookup returns CDR1 KGHSH and CDR2 LQKENI. V lost 3 bases to trimming and J lost 4 bases, with 18 bases between them. The method was immunoSEQ multiplex PCR; TCRdb's version includes in-frame clones alone and lacks a portion of them. Counted here are approximately 130,000 clones, around 85% occurring once; the ten biggest clones make up roughly 2%. This TCR was recovered from a woman in her twenties or thirties in good health and CMV-seronegative. Material: PBMCs. The chain employs TRBV18 and TRBJ1-1; D might be TRBD1 (5 bases). The CDR3 sequence: CASSPVDGQGGTEAFF. DNA of the CDR3: TGTGCCAGCTCACCCGTTGATGGGCAGGGCGGCACTGAAGCTTTCTTT.